This T cell receptor (beta chain) was sequenced during a study of T cell repertoires in cytomegalovirus infection. Study information: Public TCR beta signatures indicated both CMV infection and matching HLA type.

The sample holds a few counts of this clonotype. Antigen unknown. The germline V gene has CDR1 SGHAT and CDR2 FQNNGV. The V and J ends lost 5 bases and 13 bases, in that order; junction bases with no gene match: 7. The CDR3 is 13 residues long. MiXCR was run by TCRdb on the reads, yielding one entry per CDR3 protein. The sample lists 450,000 to 600,000 distinct CDR3 sequences, approximately 40% occurring once. The receptor comes from a human donor in good health (CMV status not recorded). Some clones in this sample may be carry-over from other donors' samples. V and J are TRBV11-2 and TRBJ2-1, with 11 bases lining up with TRBD2. This material consisted of cultured PBMCs, taken from culture after CMV antigen stimulation. The CDR3 nucleotides read TGTGCCAGCAGCGCCACTAGCGGGGGTACCCAGTTCTTC. It is translated as CASSATSGGTQFF.